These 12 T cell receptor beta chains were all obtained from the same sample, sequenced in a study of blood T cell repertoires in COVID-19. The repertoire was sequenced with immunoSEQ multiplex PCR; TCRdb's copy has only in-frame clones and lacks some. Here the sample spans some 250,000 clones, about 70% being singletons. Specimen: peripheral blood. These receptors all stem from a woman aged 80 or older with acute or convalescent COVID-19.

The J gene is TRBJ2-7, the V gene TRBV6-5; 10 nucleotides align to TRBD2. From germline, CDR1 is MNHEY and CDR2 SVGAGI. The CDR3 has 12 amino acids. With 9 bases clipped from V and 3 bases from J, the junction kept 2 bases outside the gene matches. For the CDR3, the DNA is TGTGCCAGAAGCGGGAGGGGCTACGAGCAGTACTTC. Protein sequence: CARSGRGYEQYF.

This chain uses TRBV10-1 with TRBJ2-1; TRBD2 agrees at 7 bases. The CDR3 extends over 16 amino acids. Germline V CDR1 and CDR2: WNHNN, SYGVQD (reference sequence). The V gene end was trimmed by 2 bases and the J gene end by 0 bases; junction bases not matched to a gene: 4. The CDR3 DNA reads TGCGCCAGCAGTGAGGATCCTAGCGGCTCCTACAATGAGCAGTTCTTC. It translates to CASSEDPSGSYNEQFF.

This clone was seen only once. CDR3 bases: TGTGCCAGCAAGGGGGGGGGTAGCAATCAGCCCCAGCATTTT. Translation gives CASKGGGSNQPQHF. This chain joins TRBV6-5 and TRBJ1-5; TRBD1 is a possible D gene (6 bases). Germline V lookup: CDR1 MNHEY, CDR2 SVGAGI. The ends were cut back, 7 bases at V and 0 bases at J, with 10 bases in the middle. CDR3 length: 14 amino acids.

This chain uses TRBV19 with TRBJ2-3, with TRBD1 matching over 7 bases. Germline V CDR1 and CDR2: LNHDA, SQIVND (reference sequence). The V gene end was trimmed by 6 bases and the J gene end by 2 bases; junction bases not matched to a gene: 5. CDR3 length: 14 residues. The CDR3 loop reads CASRRQGNTDTQYF. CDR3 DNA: TGTGCCAGTAGAAGACAGGGCAACACAGATACGCAGTATTTT.

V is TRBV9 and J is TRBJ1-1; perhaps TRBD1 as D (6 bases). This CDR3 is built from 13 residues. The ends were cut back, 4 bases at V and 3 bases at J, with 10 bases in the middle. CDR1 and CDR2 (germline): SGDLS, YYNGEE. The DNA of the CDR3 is TGTGCCAGCAGCCCCAGGGGTGACACTGAAGCTTTCTTT. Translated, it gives CASSPRGDTEAFF.

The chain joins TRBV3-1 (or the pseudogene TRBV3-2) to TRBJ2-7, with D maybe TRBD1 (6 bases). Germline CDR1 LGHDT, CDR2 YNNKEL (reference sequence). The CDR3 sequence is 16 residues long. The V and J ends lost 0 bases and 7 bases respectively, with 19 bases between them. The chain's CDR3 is CASSQDRVTGGGEQYF. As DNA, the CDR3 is TGTGCCAGCAGCCAAGATCGGGTGACAGGTGGTGGGGAGCAGTACTTC.

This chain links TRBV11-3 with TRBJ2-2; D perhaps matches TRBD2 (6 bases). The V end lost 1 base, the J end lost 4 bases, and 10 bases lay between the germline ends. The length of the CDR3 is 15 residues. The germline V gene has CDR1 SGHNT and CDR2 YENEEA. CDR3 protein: CASSLVGGFTGELFF. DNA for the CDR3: TGTGCCAGCAGCTTAGTGGGGGGTTTCACCGGGGAGCTGTTTTTT.

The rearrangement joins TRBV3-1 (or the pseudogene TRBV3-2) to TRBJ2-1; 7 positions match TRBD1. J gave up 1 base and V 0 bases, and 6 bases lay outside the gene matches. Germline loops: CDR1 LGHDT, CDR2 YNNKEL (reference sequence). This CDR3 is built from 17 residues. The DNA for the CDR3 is TGTGCCAGCAGCCAAGATATAGGGGGCGCTTCCTACAATGAGCAGTTCTTC. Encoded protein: CASSQDIGGASYNEQFF.

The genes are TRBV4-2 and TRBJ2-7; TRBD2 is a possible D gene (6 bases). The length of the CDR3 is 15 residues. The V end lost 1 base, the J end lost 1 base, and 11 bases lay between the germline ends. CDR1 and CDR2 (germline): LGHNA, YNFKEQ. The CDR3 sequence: CASSQVGGSSYEQYF. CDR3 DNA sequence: TGTGCCAGCAGCCAAGTGGGGGGTTCGTCCTACGAGCAGTACTTC.

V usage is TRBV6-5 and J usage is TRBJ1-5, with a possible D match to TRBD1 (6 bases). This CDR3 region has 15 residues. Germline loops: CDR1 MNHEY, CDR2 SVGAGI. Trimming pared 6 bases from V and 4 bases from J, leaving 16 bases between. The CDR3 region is CASSLPTGVNQPQHF. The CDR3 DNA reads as TGTGCCAGCAGCCTACCGACAGGAGTAAATCAGCCCCAGCATTTT.

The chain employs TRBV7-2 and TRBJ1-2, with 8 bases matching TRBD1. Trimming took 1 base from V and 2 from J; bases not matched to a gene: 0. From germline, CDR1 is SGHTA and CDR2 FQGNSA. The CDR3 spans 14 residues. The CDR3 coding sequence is TGTGCCAGCAGCTTAGGGACAGGGAACTATGGCTACACCTTC. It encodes CASSLGTGNYGYTF.

The CDR3 nucleotides are TGTGCCAGCAGTTCGACTAGCGGCTATGAGCAGTTCTTC. Its protein product is CASSSTSGYEQFF. The V call is TRBV6-6, the J call TRBJ2-1, with TRBD2 matching 9 bases. Trimming removed 4 bases from V and 8 bases from J; junction bases left unmatched: 3. This CDR3 has 13 amino acids. Germline CDR1 and CDR2: MNHNY and SVGAGI (reference sequence).